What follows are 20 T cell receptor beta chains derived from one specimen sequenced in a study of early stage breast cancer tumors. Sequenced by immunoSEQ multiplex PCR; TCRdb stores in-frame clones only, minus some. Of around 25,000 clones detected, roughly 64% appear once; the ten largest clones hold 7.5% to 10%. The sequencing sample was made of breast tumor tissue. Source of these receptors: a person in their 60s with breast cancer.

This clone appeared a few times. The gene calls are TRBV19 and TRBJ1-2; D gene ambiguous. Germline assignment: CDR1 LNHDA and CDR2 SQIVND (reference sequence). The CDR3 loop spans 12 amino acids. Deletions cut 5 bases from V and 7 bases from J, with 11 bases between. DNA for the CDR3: TGTGCCAGTAGTGCGCGGGTCGGTGGCTACACCTTC. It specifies CASSARVGGYTF.

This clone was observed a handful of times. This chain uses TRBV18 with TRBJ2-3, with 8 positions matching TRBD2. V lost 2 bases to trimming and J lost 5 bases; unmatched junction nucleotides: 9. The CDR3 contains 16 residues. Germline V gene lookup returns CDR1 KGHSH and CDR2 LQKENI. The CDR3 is CASSPLSGGPQDTQYF. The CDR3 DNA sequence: TGTGCCAGCTCACCATTGTCGGGAGGGCCTCAAGATACGCAGTATTTT.

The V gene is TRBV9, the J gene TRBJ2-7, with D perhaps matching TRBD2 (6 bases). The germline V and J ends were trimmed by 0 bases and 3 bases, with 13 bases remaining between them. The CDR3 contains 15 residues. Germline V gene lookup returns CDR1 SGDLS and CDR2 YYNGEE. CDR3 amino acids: CASSVAGEVVYEQYF. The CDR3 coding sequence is TGTGCCAGCAGCGTAGCGGGAGAGGTTGTCTACGAGCAGTACTTC. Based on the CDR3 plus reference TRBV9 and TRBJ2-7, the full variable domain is DSGVTQTPKHLITATGQRVTLRCSPRSGDLSVYWYQQSLDQGLQFLIQYYNGEERAKGNILERFSAQQFPDLHSELNLSSLELGDSALYFCASSVAGEVVYEQYFGPGTRLTVT.

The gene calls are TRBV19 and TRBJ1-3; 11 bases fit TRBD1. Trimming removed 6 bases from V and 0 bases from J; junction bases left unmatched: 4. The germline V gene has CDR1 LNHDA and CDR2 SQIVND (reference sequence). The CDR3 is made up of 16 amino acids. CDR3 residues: CASRTGTGGSGNTIYF. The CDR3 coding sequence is TGTGCCAGTAGGACCGGGACAGGGGGCTCTGGAAACACCATATATTTT. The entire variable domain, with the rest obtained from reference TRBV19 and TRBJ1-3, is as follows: DGGITQSPKYLFRKEGQNVTLSCEQNLNHDAMYWYRQDPGQGLRLIYYSQIVNDFQKGDIAEGYSVSREKKESFPLTVTSAQKNPTAFYLCASRTGTGGSGNTIYFGEGSWLTVV.

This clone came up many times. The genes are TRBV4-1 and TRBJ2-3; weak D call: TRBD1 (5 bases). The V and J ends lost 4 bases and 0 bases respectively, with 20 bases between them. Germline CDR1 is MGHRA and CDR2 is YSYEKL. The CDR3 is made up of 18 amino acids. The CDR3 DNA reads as TGCGCCAGCAGCCTTCAATACCCGACAGACACTAGCACAGATACGCAGTATTTT. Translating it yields CASSLQYPTDTSTDTQYF.

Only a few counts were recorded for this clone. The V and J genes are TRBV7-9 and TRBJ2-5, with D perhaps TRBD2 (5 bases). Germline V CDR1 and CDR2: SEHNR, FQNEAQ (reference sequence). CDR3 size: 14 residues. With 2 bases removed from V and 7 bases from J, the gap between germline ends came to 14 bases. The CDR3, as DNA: TGTGCCAGCAGCTTACATGGACTTGAGGGGACCCAGTACTTC. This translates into CASSLHGLEGTQYF.

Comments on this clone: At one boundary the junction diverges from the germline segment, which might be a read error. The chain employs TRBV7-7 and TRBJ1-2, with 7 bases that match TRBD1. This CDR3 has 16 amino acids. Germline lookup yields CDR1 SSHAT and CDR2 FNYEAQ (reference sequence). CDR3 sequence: CASSRTSRDSNYGYTF. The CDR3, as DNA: TGTGCTAGCAGTCGCACATCAAGGGACAGTAACTATGGCTACACCTTC.

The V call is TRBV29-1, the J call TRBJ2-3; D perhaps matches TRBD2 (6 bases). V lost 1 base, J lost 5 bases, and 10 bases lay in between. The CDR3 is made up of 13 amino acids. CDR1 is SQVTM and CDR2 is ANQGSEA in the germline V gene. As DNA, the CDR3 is TGCAGCGTTGAAGCGGGAGTGAAAGATACGCAGTATTTT. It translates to CSVEAGVKDTQYF.

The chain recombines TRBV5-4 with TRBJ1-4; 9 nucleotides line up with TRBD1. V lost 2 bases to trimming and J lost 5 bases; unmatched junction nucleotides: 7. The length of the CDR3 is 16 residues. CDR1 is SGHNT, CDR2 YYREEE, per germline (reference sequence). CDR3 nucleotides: TGTGCCAGCAGCTTTCCCGGGACAGGGCAAAATGAAAAACTGTTTTTT. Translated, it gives CASSFPGTGQNEKLFF.

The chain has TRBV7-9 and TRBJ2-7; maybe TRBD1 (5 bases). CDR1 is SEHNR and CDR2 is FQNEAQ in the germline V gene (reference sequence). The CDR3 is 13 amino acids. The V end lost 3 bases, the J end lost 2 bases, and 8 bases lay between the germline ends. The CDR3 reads CASSFGAPYEQYF. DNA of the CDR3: TGTGCCAGCAGCTTTGGGGCCCCCTACGAGCAGTACTTC.

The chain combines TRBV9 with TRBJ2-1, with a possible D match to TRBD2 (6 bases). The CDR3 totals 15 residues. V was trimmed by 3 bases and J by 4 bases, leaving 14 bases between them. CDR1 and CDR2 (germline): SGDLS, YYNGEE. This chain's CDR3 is CASSASAGHYNEQFF. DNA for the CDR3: TGTGCCAGCAGCGCCTCAGCGGGCCATTACAATGAGCAGTTCTTC.

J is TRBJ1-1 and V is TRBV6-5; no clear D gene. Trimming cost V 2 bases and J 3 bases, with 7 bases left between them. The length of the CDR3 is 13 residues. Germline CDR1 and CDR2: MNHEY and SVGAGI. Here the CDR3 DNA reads TGTGCCAGCAGTTACGGGCACTACACTGAAGCTTTCTTT. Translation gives CASSYGHYTEAFF.

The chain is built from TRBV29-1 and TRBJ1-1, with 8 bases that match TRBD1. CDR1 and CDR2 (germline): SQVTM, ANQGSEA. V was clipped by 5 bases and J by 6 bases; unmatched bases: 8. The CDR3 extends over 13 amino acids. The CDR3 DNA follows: TGCAGCGTTACTACAGGGGGGAGTCCTGAAGCTTTCTTT. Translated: CSVTTGGSPEAFF.

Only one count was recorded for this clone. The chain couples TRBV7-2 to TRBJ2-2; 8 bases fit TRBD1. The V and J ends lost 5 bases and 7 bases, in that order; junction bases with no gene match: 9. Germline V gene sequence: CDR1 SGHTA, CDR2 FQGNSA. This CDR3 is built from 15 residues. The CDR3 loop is CASSRGQGQVGELFF. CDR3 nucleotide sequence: TGTGCCAGCAGCAGAGGACAGGGTCAGGTCGGGGAGCTGTTTTTT.

For the CDR3, the DNA is TGCAGCGTTGAAGACCCGGGACAGGGGGGTCACGAGCAGTACTTC. Amino acid sequence: CSVEDPGQGGHEQYF. This chain links TRBV29-1 with TRBJ2-7, with 11 nucleotides matching TRBD1. The CDR3 runs 15 residues. The V gene's germline CDR1 is SQVTM and CDR2 ANQGSEA. With 0 bases clipped from V and 5 bases from J, the junction kept 6 bases outside the gene matches.

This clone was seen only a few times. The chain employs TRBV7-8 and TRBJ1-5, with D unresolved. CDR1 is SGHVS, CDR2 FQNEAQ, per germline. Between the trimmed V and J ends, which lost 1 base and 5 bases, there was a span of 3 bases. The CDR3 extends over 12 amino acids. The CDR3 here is CASSLGDQPQHF. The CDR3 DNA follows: TGTGCCAGCAGCTTAGGAGATCAGCCCCAGCATTTT.

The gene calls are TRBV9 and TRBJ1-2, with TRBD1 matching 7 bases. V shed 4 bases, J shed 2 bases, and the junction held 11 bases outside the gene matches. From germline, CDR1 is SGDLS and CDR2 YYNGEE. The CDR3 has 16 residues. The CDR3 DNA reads TGTGCCAGCAGCACCAGGGACAGCCGGGGGAACTATGGCTACACCTTC. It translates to CASSTRDSRGNYGYTF.

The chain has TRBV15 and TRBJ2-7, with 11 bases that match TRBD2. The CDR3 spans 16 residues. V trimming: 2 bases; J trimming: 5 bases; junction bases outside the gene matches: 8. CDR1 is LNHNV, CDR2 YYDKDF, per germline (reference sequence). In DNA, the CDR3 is TGTGCCACCAGCAGACCTCTAGCGGGGGGTCTTCACGAGCAGTACTTC. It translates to CATSRPLAGGLHEQYF.

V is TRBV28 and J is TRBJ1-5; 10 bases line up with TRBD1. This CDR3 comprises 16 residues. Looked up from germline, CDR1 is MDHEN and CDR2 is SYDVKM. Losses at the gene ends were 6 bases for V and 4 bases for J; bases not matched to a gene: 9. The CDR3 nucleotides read TGTGCCAGCAGCCGGTCGGGACAGGGGATTAATCAGCCCCAGCATTTT. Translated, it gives CASSRSGQGINQPQHF.

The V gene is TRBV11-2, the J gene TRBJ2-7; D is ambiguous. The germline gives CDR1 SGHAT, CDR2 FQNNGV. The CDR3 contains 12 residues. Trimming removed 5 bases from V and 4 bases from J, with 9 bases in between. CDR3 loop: CASSRDGYEQYF. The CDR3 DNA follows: TGTGCCAGCAGCAGAGACGGGTACGAGCAGTACTTC.